The sequence of this T cell receptor beta chain was determined in a study of cytomegalovirus exposure and HLA in healthy donors. With 60 Vbeta and 13 Jbeta primers, the PCR was carried out. The repertoire was sequenced with immunoSEQ multiplex PCR; TCRdb's copy has only in-frame clones and lacks some. The sample has over 40,000 clones, roughly 76% seen once. In germline, CDR1 is ENHRY, CDR2 SYGVKD. The trim removed 6 bases at V and 6 bases at J, leaving 3 bases unmatched. This CDR3 region has 14 residues. The clonotype was recovered from a woman between 40 and 50 years old in good health and CMV-seropositive. Sequencing was done on a sample of PBMCs. V and J are TRBV10-3 and TRBJ2-2, with 11 bases matching TRBD1. CDR3 sequence reads: CAIRGTGGAGELFF. The CDR3 DNA reads as TGTGCCATCAGGGGGACAGGGGGAGCCGGGGAGCTGTTTTTT.